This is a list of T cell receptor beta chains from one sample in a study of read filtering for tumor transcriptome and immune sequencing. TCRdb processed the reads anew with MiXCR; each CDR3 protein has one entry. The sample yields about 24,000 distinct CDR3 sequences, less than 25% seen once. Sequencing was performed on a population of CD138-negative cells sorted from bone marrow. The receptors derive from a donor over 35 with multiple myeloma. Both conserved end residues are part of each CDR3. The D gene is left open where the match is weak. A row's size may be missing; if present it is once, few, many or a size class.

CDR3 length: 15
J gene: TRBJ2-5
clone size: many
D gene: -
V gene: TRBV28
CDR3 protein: CASARGGGGQETQYF
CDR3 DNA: TGTGCCAGTGCCCGCGGAGGGGGAGGTCAAGAGACCCAGTACTTC

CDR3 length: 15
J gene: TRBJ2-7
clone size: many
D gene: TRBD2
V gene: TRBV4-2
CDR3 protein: CASSLSTSGSREQYF
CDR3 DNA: TGTGCCAGCAGCCTGTCGACTAGCGGGAGCCGCGAGCAGTACTTC

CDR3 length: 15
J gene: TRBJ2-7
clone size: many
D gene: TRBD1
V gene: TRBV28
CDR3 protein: CASSLSDRGSYEQYF
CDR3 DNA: TGTGCCAGCAGTTTATCGGACAGGGGCTCCTACGAGCAGTACTTC

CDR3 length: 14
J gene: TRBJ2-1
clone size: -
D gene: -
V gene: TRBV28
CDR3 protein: CAFMTCGKNNEQFF
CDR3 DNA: TGTGCCTTCATGACTTGCGGGAAAAACAATGAGCAGTTCTTC

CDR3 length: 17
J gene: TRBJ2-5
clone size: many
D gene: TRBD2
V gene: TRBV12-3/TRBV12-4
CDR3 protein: CASSPASGRGGQETQYF
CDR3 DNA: TGTGCCAGCAGCCCCGCGAGCGGGAGGGGAGGCCAAGAGACCCAGTACTTC

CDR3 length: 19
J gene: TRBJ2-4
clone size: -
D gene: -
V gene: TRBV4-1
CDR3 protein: CASSQDAQGRPLAKNIQYF
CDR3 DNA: TGCGCCAGCAGCCAAGACGCCCAGGGCCGTCCCTTAGCCAAAAACATTCAGTACTTC

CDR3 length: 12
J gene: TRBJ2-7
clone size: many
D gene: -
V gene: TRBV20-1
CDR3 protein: CSALDYTYEQYF
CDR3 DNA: TGCAGTGCTTTGGACTATACCTACGAGCAGTACTTC

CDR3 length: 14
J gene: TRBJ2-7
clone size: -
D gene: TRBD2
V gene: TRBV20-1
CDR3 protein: CSAIFSSGNYEQYF
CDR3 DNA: TGCAGTGCTATATTTTCTAGCGGGAATTACGAGCAGTACTTC

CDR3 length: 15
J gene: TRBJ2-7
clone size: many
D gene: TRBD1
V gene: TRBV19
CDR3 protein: CASSLGQGGIYEQYF
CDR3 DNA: TGTGCCAGTAGTCTCGGACAGGGGGGGATTTACGAGCAGTACTTC

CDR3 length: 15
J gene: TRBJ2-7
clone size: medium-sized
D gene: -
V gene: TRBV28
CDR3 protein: CASSLLAGRSYEQYF
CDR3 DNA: TGTGCCAGCAGTTTACTTGCGGGAAGGTCCTACGAGCAGTACTTC

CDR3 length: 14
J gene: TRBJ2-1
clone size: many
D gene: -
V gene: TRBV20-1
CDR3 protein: CSAGAGGSWDEQFF
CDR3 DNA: TGCAGTGCCGGGGCCGGGGGCAGTTGGGATGAGCAGTTCTTC

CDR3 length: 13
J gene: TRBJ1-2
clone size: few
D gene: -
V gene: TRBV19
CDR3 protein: CASVRGQNYGYTF
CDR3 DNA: TGTGCCAGCGTGCGGGGCCAGAACTATGGCTACACCTTC

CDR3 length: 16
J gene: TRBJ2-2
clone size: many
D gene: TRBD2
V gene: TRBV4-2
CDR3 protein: CASSQPGLAIGGELFF
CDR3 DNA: TGTGCCAGCAGCCAACCGGGACTAGCAATCGGAGGGGAGCTGTTTTTT

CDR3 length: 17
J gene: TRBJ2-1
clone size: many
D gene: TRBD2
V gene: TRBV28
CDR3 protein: CASSSPTLAGGRNEQFF
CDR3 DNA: TGTGCCAGCAGTTCCCCTACACTAGCGGGAGGTCGCAATGAGCAGTTCTTC

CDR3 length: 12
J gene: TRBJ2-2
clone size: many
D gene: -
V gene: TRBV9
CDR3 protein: CASSADSGELFF
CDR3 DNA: TGTGCCAGCAGCGCGGACAGCGGGGAGCTGTTTTTT

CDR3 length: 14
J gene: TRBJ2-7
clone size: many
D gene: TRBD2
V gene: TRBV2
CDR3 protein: CASSGTSDAYEQYF
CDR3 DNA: TGTGCCAGCAGTGGAACTAGCGATGCCTACGAGCAGTACTTC

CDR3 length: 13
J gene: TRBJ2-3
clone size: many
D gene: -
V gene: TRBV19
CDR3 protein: CASSQQTTDTQYF
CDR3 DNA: TGTGCCAGTAGTCAGCAGACGACAGATACGCAGTATTTT

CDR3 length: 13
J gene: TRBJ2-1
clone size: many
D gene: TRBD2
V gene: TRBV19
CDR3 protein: CASNPSGSLEQFF
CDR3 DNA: TGTGCCAGTAACCCTAGCGGGAGTCTTGAGCAGTTCTTC

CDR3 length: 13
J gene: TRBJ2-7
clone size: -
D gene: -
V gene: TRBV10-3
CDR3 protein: CAISENQKGEQYF
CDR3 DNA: TGTGCCATCAGTGAGAACCAAAAGGGCGAGCAGTACTTC

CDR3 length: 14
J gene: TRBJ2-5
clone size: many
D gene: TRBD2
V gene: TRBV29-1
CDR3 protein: CSVRGTSGQETQYF
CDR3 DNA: TGCAGCGTCCGCGGGACTAGCGGGCAAGAGACCCAGTACTTC

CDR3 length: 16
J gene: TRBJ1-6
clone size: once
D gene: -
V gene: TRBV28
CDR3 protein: CASSSDPGTLNSPLHF
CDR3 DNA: TGTGCCAGCAGTTCCGACCCCGGGACACTGAATTCACCTCTCCACTTT

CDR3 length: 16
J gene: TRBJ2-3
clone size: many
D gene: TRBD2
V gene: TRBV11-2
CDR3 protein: CASSPRLANDPDTQYF
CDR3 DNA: TGTGCCAGCAGCCCAAGACTAGCGAATGACCCCGATACGCAGTATTTT

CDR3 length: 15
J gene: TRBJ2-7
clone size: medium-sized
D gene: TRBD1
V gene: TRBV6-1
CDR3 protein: CASSYRDRGGYEQYF
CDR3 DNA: TGTGCCAGCAGTTACCGGGACAGGGGAGGATACGAGCAGTACTTC

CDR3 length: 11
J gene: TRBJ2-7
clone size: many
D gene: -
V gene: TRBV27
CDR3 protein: CASSRGYEQYF
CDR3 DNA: TGTGCCAGCAGTAGGGGATACGAGCAGTACTTC

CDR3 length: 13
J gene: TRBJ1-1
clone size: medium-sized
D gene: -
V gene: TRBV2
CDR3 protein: CASRKGLGTEAFF
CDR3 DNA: TGTGCCAGCAGGAAGGGTTTGGGTACTGAAGCTTTCTTT

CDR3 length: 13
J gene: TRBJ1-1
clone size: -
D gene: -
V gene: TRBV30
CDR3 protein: CAWTKGGSTEAFF
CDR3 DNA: TGTGCCTGGACCAAGGGGGGCTCCACTGAAGCTTTCTTT

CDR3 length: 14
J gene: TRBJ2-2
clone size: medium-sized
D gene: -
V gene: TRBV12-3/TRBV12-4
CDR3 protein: CASTSLGVTGELFF
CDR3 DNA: TGTGCCAGCACCTCCCTAGGGGTGACCGGGGAGCTGTTTTTT

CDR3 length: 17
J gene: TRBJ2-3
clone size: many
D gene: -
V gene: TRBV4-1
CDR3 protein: CASSQDPAGAQADTQYF
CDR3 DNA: TGCGCCAGCAGCCAAGATCCCGCGGGCGCTCAGGCAGATACGCAGTATTTT

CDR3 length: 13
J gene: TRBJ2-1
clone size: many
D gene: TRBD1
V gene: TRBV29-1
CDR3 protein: CSSRQGLYNEQFF
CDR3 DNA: TGCAGCTCCCGACAGGGTCTCTACAATGAGCAGTTCTTC

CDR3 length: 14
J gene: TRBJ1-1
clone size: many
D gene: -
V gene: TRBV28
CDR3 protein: CASSPPRLNTEAFF
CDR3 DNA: TGTGCCAGCAGTCCCCCACGTTTGAACACTGAAGCTTTCTTT

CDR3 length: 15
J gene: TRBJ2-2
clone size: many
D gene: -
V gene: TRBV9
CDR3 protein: CASSPTPQNTGELFF
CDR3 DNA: TGTGCCAGCAGCCCGACACCCCAGAACACCGGGGAGCTGTTTTTT

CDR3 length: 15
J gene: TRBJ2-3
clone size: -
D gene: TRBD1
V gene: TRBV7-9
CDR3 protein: CASSTHGQGFDTQYF
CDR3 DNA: TGTGCCAGCAGCACACACGGACAGGGCTTCGATACGCAGTATTTT

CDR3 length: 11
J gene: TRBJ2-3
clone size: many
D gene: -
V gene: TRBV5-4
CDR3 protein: CASSLADTQYF
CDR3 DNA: TGTGCCAGCAGCTTGGCAGATACGCAGTATTTT